This T cell receptor beta chain originates from a study of T cell responses to AZD1222 COVID-19 vaccine. Findings of the study overall: Epitopes outside B.1.351 and B.1.1.7 mutated regions reportedly drew nearly half of spike TCRs. Seropositive status at baseline applied to only 5 to 7 AZD1222 recipients. Donors in the cohort were predominantly white British and more often female, and clonal diversity was possibly underestimated.

The assay was immunoSEQ multiplex PCR, and TCRdb's table has in-frame clones only and misses some. Here the sample spans more than 100,000 clones, about 94% being singletons. Worth noting for this clone: Its target is unknown.

This clonotype was obtained from an adult in good health. This specimen was peripheral blood, taken on day 0 of AZD1222 vaccination.

CDR3 in amino acids: CASSLNLGGTEAFF. The CDR3 nucleotides are TGTGCCAGCAGCTTGAATCTCGGGGGCACTGAAGCTTTCTTT. The chain joins TRBV5-4 to TRBJ1-1; TRBD1 might be the D (5 bases). V was clipped by 1 base and J by 4 bases, with 11 bases between them. The germline V gene encodes CDR1 SGHNT and CDR2 YYREEE (reference sequence). The CDR3 loop spans 14 amino acids.